Listed below are T cell receptor beta chains from one sample, sequenced in a study of cytomegalovirus exposure and HLA in healthy donors. Here immunoSEQ multiplex PCR was the method, and the copy in TCRdb shows in-frame clones only, minus some. This sample has approximately 100,000 clones, with around four fifths found just once. Sequenced material: PBMCs. These TCRs come from a woman aged 40 to 49 in good health and CMV-seronegative. CDR3s include the opening cysteine and the closing phenylalanine or tryptophan.

TRBV7-9	TRBJ2-3	CASSAPRTGGLDTQYF
TRBV5-1	TRBJ1-1	CASSLGLTNTEAFF
TRBV18	TRBJ1-1	CASSPPGQGNTEAFF
TRBV2	TRBJ2-7	CASRGGEDEQYF
TRBV25-1	TRBJ1-4	CASSGAGGSYEKLFF
TRBV7-9	TRBJ1-1	CASSPQENTEAFF
TRBV4-1	TRBJ2-3	CASTRDRYIDTQYF
TRBV27	TRBJ2-7	CASRRTGGNEQYF
TRBV6-4	TRBJ1-2	CASSDLDTGAGGYTF
TRBV30	TRBJ2-5	CAWGLAGGPQETQYF
TRBV19	TRBJ1-1	CASSIDVDRGTTEAFF
TRBV9	TRBJ2-7	CASSVGQGGSEQYF
TRBV19	TRBJ1-2	CASTERGYGYTF
TRBV7-8	TRBJ2-7	CASSPLGGPPYEQYF
TRBV29-1	TRBJ2-6	CSVFPSGANVLTF
TRBV2	TRBJ1-5	CASSATGIGSQPQHF
TRBV19	TRBJ2-6	CASTMGDISGANVLTF
TRBV2	TRBJ2-2	CASRTSRTVNTGELFF
TRBV6-1	TRBJ2-3	CATQSGGAGGDTQYF
TRBV18	TRBJ2-6	CASSRTGGDSGANVLTF
TRBV6-1	TRBJ2-7	CATEGRDWADEQYF
TRBV5-6	TRBJ1-6	CASSFRDRGYSPLHF
TRBV18	TRBJ2-1	CASSTGTGGEQFF
TRBV9	TRBJ2-7	CASSVGTGESYEQYF
TRBV18	TRBJ1-5	CASPQGSDQPQHF
TRBV5-1	TRBJ2-3	CASSSKTSGGFGDTQYF
TRBV5-8	TRBJ2-5	CASSLTGLPWETQYF
TRBV9	TRBJ2-2	CASSPGLVNTGELFF
TRBV19	TRBJ1-4	CASSIFSQAHEKLFF
TRBV6-1	TRBJ1-1	CASSEGLSGGTEAFF
TRBV6-4	TRBJ2-1	CASSDRAGGVYEQFF
TRBV7-9	TRBJ2-3	CASSLVGTRAQYF
TRBV7-8	TRBJ2-1	CASSFVRRRNEQFF
TRBV11-2	TRBJ1-5	CASSTRTGGQPQHF
TRBV25-1	TRBJ1-2	CASSFPGGAHYGYTF
TRBV2	TRBJ1-1	CASSAGWGGTEAFF
TRBV6-5	TRBJ2-2	CASSPPGLSSGELFF
TRBV29-1	TRBJ1-2	CSVDVGHYGYTF
TRBV14	TRBJ2-3	CASSLQGASSTDTQYF
TRBV9	TRBJ2-7	CASSEGDFYEQYF
TRBV2	TRBJ2-7	CASKKTDTYEQYF
TRBV5-6	TRBJ1-1	CASSLQGLPEAFF
TRBV5-1	TRBJ2-3	CASIKGGETSTDTQYF
TRBV27	TRBJ2-3	CASSFQTRDTQYF
TRBV9	TRBJ2-5	CASSVGRGQETQYF
TRBV18	TRBJ2-7	CASSPMKQGYEQYF
TRBV4-3	TRBJ1-4	CASSQDSGTGEKLFF
TRBV6-5	TRBJ1-1	CASSKSENSEAFF
TRBV11-2	TRBJ2-7	CASSLIERGWYEQYF
TRBV5-4	TRBJ1-2	CASSFKIAGLGGYTF
TRBV2	TRBJ1-5	CASGPGGINQPQHF